The 17 T cell receptor beta chains presented below share a single source sample, sequenced in a study of early T cells in non-severe SARS-CoV-2 infection (dated by TCRdb to the early 2020s). The library was generated by 5' RACE. TCRdb lists the instrument as NextSeq 500. In-frame beta chains were kept once TCRdb had trimmed the public reads at Q25 with fastp and called clones with MiXCR. Each entry merges the rows of one CDR3 protein and shows their most common DNA and genes. The sample data list about 75,000 distinct CDR3 sequences, and approximately 11% of these were observed just once. Of the sample, about 12% falls within the top ten clones. This specimen was whole blood, taken at baseline. The receptors shown here come from an adult who was a healthcare worker with PCR-confirmed SARS-CoV-2 infection or an uninfected control (not recorded which).

CDR3 nucleotides: TGTGCCAGCAGCTGGACAGGGCTTCTCTCTGGAAACACCATATATTTT. Translating gives CASSWTGLLSGNTIYF. This chain connects TRBV6-2 or TRBV6-3 to TRBJ1-3; 8 bases are shared with TRBD1. Unmatched junction bases numbered 7, after V lost 6 bases and J lost 0 bases. Germline values: CDR1 MNHEY, CDR2 SVGEGT. The CDR3 extends over 16 amino acids.

This clonotype has only a few counts. This sequence joins TRBV6-6 and TRBJ1-1, with D unresolved. The CDR3 runs 14 residues. Germline V CDR1 and CDR2: MNHNY, SVGAGI (reference sequence). The V gene lost 6 bases and the J gene lost 0 bases, with 11 bases spanning the gap. The CDR3 protein is CASREDFLNTEAFF. CDR3 nucleotides: TGTGCCAGCAGAGAGGACTTCTTGAACACTGAAGCTTTCTTT.

This clonotype was detected a few times. The chain has TRBV12-5 and TRBJ1-2; D perhaps matches TRBD1 (5 bases). V gave up 5 bases and J gave up 2 bases, with 12 bases separating them. The germline CDR1 and CDR2 sequences are LGHNT and FRNRAP. The CDR3 sequence is 14 residues long. DNA for the CDR3: TGTGCTAGTGGTCCATACAGGAGAAACTATGGCTACACCTTC. Translated: CASGPYRRNYGYTF.

This clonotype was seen a handful of times. V is TRBV9 and J is TRBJ1-1; 9 bases match TRBD1. CDR1 is SGDLS, CDR2 YYNGEE, per germline. J lost 5 bases, V lost 2 bases, and 7 bases had no gene match. CDR3 length equals 15 residues. CDR3 coding DNA: TGTGCCAGCAGCGTGTTCCCGGGACAGGGAACTGAAGCTTTCTTT. It yields the protein CASSVFPGQGTEAFF.

This clonotype was seen a handful of times. CDR3 sequence reads: CSAFRGTEAFF. CDR3 in DNA: TGCAGCGCCTTTCGGGGCACTGAAGCTTTCTTT. This rearrangement joins TRBV29-1 to TRBJ1-1, with unresolved D. This CDR3 spans 11 amino acids. V lost 7 bases and J lost 4, with 10 bases in between. Germline assignment: CDR1 SQVTM and CDR2 ANQGSEA.

About this clonotype: The junction departs from the called germline gene at one end, perhaps through a read error. This chain joins TRBV29-1 and TRBJ1-1, with a possible D match to TRBD1 (6 bases). This CDR3 region has 13 residues. Germline V gene sequence: CDR1 SQVTM, CDR2 ANQGSEA. CDR3 DNA: TGCAGCGTTGTGAGGGGGGGGCGGACTGAAGCTTTTTTT. This sequence encodes CSVVRGGRTEAFF.

V is TRBV5-1 and J is TRBJ1-1; D unclear. Germline V gene data show CDR1 as SGHRS and CDR2 as YFSETQ. This CDR3 has 15 residues. The V gene lost 0 bases and the J gene lost 1 base, with 10 bases spanning the gap. The CDR3 here is CASSLVWGENTEAFF. In nucleotides, the CDR3 is TGCGCCAGCAGCTTGGTATGGGGAGAGAACACTGAAGCTTTCTTT.

This clonotype has at least ten counts. This rearrangement joins TRBV7-2 to TRBJ2-1; 11 nucleotides align to TRBD2. V shed 7 bases, J shed 4 bases, and the junction held 9 bases outside the gene matches. CDR3 length equals 16 residues. CDR1 SGHTA and CDR2 FQGNSA come from the germline V gene. CDR3 DNA: TGTGCCAGCATCCCTTTCCTAGCGGGGGGTTACAATGAGCAGTTCTTC. Its protein is CASIPFLAGGYNEQFF.

This clonotype was counted ten times or more. The genes are TRBV15 and TRBJ2-5; tentatively, D is TRBD2 (7 bases). The CDR3 length is 15 residues. Germline assignment: CDR1 LNHNV and CDR2 YYDKDF (reference sequence). V was shortened by 0 bases and J by 5 bases, with 13 bases between the two germline ends. The CDR3 loop reads CATSREIRGGETQYF. The CDR3 region has the DNA TGTGCCACCAGCAGAGAGATTAGGGGGGGTGAGACCCAGTACTTC.

This clonotype was seen ten or more times. The V call is TRBV5-6, the J call TRBJ2-7, with 8 bases fitting TRBD1. Germline lookup yields CDR1 SGHDT and CDR2 YYEEEE. V trimming: 5 bases; J trimming: 4 bases; junction bases outside the gene matches: 8. The CDR3 spans 14 residues. DNA for the CDR3: TGTGCCAGCAGTAACGGACAGGGACGGTACGAGCAGTACTTC. The encoded protein is CASSNGQGRYEQYF.

This clonotype showed up just a few times. CDR3 nucleotide sequence: TGCAGCGTTGTAGGGGCAGGTGAAAAACTGTTTTTT. This gives the protein CSVVGAGEKLFF. The rearrangement uses TRBV29-1 and TRBJ1-4, with a tentative D call TRBD1 (5 bases). From germline, CDR1 is SQVTM and CDR2 ANQGSEA. Deletions cut 4 bases from V and 7 bases from J, with 10 bases between. This CDR3 contains 12 residues.

The table lists this clonotype with a few counts. The rearrangement uses TRBV3-1 and TRBJ2-3; a weak D match, TRBD2 (6 bases). CDR1 and CDR2 from the germline V gene are LGHDT and YNNKEL (reference sequence). With 4 bases removed from V and 8 bases from J, the gap between germline ends came to 22 bases. The CDR3 spans 16 residues. Written as DNA, the CDR3 is TGTGCCAGCAGCCCCCTGGGGCTAGCGACGAGGGGTACGCAGTATTTT. Its protein is CASSPLGLATRGTQYF.

At least ten counts were recorded for this clonotype. The chain combines TRBV11-2 with TRBJ2-1; D remains ambiguous. The CDR3 covers 13 residues. Germline CDR1 reads SGHAT; CDR2 reads FQNNGV. The V end was cut by 2 bases, the J end by 5 bases, with 7 bases between. Written as DNA, the CDR3 is TGTGCCAGCAGCTTATTCAGCGACAATGAGCAGTTCTTC. Translating it yields CASSLFSDNEQFF. Complete variable domain (other parts from reference TRBV11-2 and TRBJ2-1): EAGVAQSPRYKIIEKRQSVAFWCNPISGHATLYWYQQILGQGPKLLIQFQNNGVVDDSQLPKDRFSAERLKGVDSTLKIQPAKLEDSAVYLCASSLFSDNEQFFGPGTRLTVL.

This clonotype was counted only a few times. The rearrangement uses TRBV4-3 and TRBJ1-6, with D maybe TRBD1 (6 bases). The V gene lost 4 bases and the J gene lost 6 bases, with 16 bases spanning the gap. Per the germline V gene, CDR1 is LGHNA and CDR2 is YSLEER. The CDR3 loop spans 16 amino acids. The CDR3 DNA reads as TGCGCCAGCAGCCGTACTGGGGGCTCTGGTAATTCACCCCTCCACTTT. Residues: CASSRTGGSGNSPLHF.

This clonotype was observed many times. The chain uses TRBV5-1 and TRBJ2-3; TRBD1 aligns across 8 bases. Germline trimming cut 5 bases from V and 1 base from J; bases unmatched to any gene: 6. CDR1 is SGHRS and CDR2 is YFSETQ in the germline V gene. The CDR3 loop spans 15 amino acids. The CDR3 region has the DNA TGCGCCAGCAGTCAGGACAGGGTCGGCACAGATACGCAGTATTTT. This sequence encodes CASSQDRVGTDTQYF.

The chain recombines TRBV29-1 with TRBJ1-1; TRBD1 is a possible D gene (5 bases). The length of the CDR3 is 11 residues. From germline, CDR1 is SQVTM and CDR2 ANQGSEA. Trimming took off 8 bases at V and 1 base at J, with 8 bases between the two ends. CDR3 region: CSSTENTEAFF. Written as DNA, the CDR3 is TGCAGCTCGACAGAGAACACTGAAGCTTTCTTT.

The chain couples TRBV5-1 to TRBJ2-2, with a tentative D call TRBD1 (5 bases). V lost 6 bases and J lost 0, with 9 bases in between. The CDR3 runs 14 residues. Germline CDR1 and CDR2: SGHRS and YFSETQ. This CDR3 reads CASTDSANTGELFF. The CDR3 DNA is TGCGCCAGCACAGACAGCGCGAACACCGGGGAGCTGTTTTTT.